This TCR beta chain was retrieved from a study of T cells in Graves' hyperthyroidism and ophthalmopathy. Exclusions: uncontrolled infection, other autoimmune disease, pregnancy, lactation. This CDR3 comprises 15 residues. The V end lost 2 bases, the J end lost 0 bases, and 7 bases lay between the germline ends. Germline-derived CDR1 and CDR2 are MGHRA and YSYEKL. This clonotype has more than one count but fewer than ten. Its antigen is unidentified. Points from the study as a whole: Clonotypes that were expanded in thyroid above 0.001 mostly appeared in blood too. Classification by a 13 V-J model distinguished ophthalmopathy from stable hyperthyroidism.

Amplification of TCR beta CDR3 regions was performed using RNA transcripts as template. First-round RT-PCR targeting the TCR CDR3 was performed with the HTBI primer set. Via MiXCR, TCRdb re-called the multiplex PCR reads, giving one row per CDR3 protein. Altogether 550,000 to 700,000 distinct CDR3 sequences are present, around 45% being singletons, with the ten largest covering roughly 19%. The sequence was collected from an adult woman with Graves' disease, either hyperthyroidism or ophthalmopathy (not recorded which). Sequencing was performed on peripheral blood or thyroid tissue (not recorded which). V usage is TRBV4-1 and J usage is TRBJ1-4; D call uncertain. CDR3 amino acids: CASSQPQATNEKLFF. The DNA for the CDR3 is TGCGCCAGCAGCCAACCCCAGGCAACTAATGAAAAACTGTTTTTT.